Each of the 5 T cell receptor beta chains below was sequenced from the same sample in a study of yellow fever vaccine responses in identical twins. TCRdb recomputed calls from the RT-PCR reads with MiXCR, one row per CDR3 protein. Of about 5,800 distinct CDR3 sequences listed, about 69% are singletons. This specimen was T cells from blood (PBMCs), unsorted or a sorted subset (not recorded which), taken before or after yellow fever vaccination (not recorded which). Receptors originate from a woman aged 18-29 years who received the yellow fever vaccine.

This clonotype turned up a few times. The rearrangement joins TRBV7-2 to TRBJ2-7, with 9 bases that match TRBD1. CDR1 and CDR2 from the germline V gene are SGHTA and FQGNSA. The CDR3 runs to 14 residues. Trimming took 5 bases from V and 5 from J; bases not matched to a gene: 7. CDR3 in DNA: TGTGCCAGCAGCATACAGGGGGCTGGCGACGAGCAGTACTTC. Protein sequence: CASSIQGAGDEQYF.

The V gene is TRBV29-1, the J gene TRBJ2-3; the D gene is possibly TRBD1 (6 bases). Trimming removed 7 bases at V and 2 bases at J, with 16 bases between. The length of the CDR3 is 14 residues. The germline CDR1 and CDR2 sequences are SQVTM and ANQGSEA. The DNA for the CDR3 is TGCAGCGCCCATGGGGACATTCCCACAGATACGCAGTATTTT. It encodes CSAHGDIPTDTQYF.

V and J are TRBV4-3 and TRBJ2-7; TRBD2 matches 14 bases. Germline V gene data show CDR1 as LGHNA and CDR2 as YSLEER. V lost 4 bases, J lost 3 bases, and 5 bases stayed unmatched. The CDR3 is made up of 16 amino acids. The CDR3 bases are TGCGCCAGCAGCCCCGGACTAGCGGGAGGAGGCTACGAGCAGTACTTC. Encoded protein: CASSPGLAGGGYEQYF.

The CDR3 DNA sequence: TGTGCCAGCAGCTTAAATCCCCCAGATACGCAGTATTTT. Translated, it gives CASSLNPPDTQYF. V is TRBV7-3 and J is TRBJ2-3; no clear D. Germline CDR1 reads SGHTA; CDR2 reads FQGTGA. The CDR3 extends over 13 amino acids. Trimming took 1 base from V and 4 from J, leaving 6 bases between them. The full variable domain, rest sourced from reference TRBV7-3 and TRBJ2-3, is GAGVSQTPSNKVTEKGKYVELRCDPISGHTALYWYRQSLGQGPEFLIYFQGTGAADDSGLPNDRFFAVRPEGSVSTLKIQRTERGDSAVYLCASSLNPPDTQYFGPGTRLTVL.

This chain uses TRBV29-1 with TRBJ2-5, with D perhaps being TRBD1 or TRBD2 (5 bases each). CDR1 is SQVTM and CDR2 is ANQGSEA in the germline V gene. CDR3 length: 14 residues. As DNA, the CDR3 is TGCAGTGCCACCGGGACCAGATTCCAAGAGACCCAGTACTTC. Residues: CSATGTRFQETQYF.